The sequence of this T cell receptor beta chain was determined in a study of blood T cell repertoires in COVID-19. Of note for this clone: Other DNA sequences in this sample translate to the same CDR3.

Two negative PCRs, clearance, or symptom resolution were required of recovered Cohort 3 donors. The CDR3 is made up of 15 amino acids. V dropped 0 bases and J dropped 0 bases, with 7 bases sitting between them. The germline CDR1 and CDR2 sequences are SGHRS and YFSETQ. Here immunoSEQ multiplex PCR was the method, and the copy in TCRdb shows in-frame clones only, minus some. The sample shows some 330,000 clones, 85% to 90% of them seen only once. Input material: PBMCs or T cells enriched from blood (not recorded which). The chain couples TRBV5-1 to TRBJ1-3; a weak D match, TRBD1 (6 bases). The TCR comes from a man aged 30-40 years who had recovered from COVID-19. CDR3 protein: CASSLGTDSGNTIYF. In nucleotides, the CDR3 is TGCGCCAGCAGCTTGGGGACAGACTCTGGAAACACCATATATTTT. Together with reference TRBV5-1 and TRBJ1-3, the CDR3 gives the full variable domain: KAGVTQTPRYLIKTRGQQVTLSCSPISGHRSVSWYQQTPGQGLQFLFEYFSETQRNKGNFPGRFSGRQFSNSRSEMNVSTLELGDSALYLCASSLGTDSGNTIYFGEGSWLTVV.